This is a list of T cell receptor beta chains from one sample in a study of T-cell memory formation after mild COVID-19. MiXCR, applied by TCRdb to the 5' RACE reads, yields one record per CDR3 protein. Of roughly 150,000 distinct CDR3 sequences detected, 11% to 15% appear once; the ten largest clones hold under 30%. The source material was PBMCs or a T cell subset sorted from them (not recorded which). The receptors stem from an adult woman who had mild COVID-19 (a few samples of this study predate the infection). Cell type and time point are not known. The CDR3 runs from the conserved cysteine through the conserved F or W. The order of the fields is D gene, J gene, V gene, clone size, CDR3 protein, CDR3 DNA. D genes are given only for firm matches. Expanded clones are given a class, and other clones once, few, many or no size at all.

>TRBD2|TRBJ2-5|TRBV9|.
CASSARPDLAGVGTQYF
TGTGCCAGCAGCGCCCGACCTGATCTAGCGGGGGTCGGGACCCAGTACTTC
>.|TRBJ2-7|TRBV6-2/TRBV6-3|.
CASSSGERFDEQYF
TGTGCCAGCAGTTCAGGGGAGAGGTTCGACGAGCAGTACTTC
>.|TRBJ2-2|TRBV29-1|.
CSVGGLENTGELFF
TGCAGCGTTGGAGGACTTGAGAACACCGGGGAGCTGTTTTTT
>.|TRBJ1-5|TRBV5-1|.
CASSLDYSNQPQHF
TGCGCCAGCAGCTTGGACTATAGCAATCAGCCCCAGCATTTT
>.|TRBJ2-1|TRBV6-5|.
CASSLSARTGYNEQFF
TGTGCCAGCAGTTTATCAGCTCGGACCGGCTACAATGAGCAGTTCTTC
>TRBD2|TRBJ2-1|TRBV12-3/TRBV12-4|many
CASSSGGGGEQFF
TGTGCCAGCAGTTCGGGCGGGGGGGGCGAGCAGTTCTTC
>.|TRBJ1-2|TRBV3-1|.
CASSQDLVDGYTF
TGTGCCAGCAGCCAAGATCTAGTGGATGGCTACACCTTC
>.|TRBJ1-2|TRBV14|.
CASSEEAGIYGYTF
TGTGCCAGCAGCGAAGAGGCAGGAATCTATGGCTACACCTTC
>TRBD1|TRBJ2-5|TRBV5-6|.
CASSLEGTAIRETQYF
TGTGCCAGCAGCTTGGAAGGGACAGCCATCCGTGAGACCCAGTACTTC
>.|TRBJ2-3|TRBV7-2|many
CASSLGGALTDTQYF
TGTGCCAGCAGCTTAGGGGGGGCCCTCACAGATACGCAGTATTTT
>.|TRBJ2-7|TRBV7-9|.
CASSLDPGPGYEQYF
TGTGCCAGCAGCTTAGATCCAGGCCCAGGGTACGAGCAGTACTTC
>.|TRBJ2-1|TRBV6-2/TRBV6-3|.
CASSYPGTPYNEQFF
TGTGCCAGCAGTTACCCGGGGACCCCCTACAATGAGCAGTTCTTC
>TRBD2|TRBJ2-7|TRBV20-1|.
CSARDRWGLAKTYEQYF
TGCAGTGCTAGAGATCGCTGGGGACTAGCGAAAACCTACGAGCAGTACTTC
>.|TRBJ1-3|TRBV24-1|few
CATSEAPGDSGNTIYF
TGTGCCACCAGTGAGGCACCAGGTGACTCTGGAAACACCATATATTTT
>TRBD2|TRBJ2-5|TRBV11-2|few
CASSRTSGASETQYF
TGTGCCAGTTCCCGGACTAGCGGAGCCTCAGAGACCCAGTACTTC
>.|TRBJ2-1|TRBV4-3|few
CASSDTSSATYNEQFF
TGCGCCAGCAGCGACACCTCTAGCGCAACCTACAATGAGCAGTTCTTC
>.|TRBJ2-7|TRBV18|.
CASSPRLRDEQYF
TGTGCCAGCTCACCACGACTTAGGGACGAGCAGTACTTC
>.|TRBJ1-1|TRBV20-1|.
CSARVNSVGTEAFF
TGCAGTGCTAGAGTAAATTCAGTAGGCACTGAAGCTTTCTTT
>TRBD1|TRBJ2-1|TRBV9|few
CASSVEGAPGYNEQFF
TGTGCCAGCAGCGTAGAGGGGGCCCCCGGTTACAATGAGCAGTTCTTC
>TRBD1|TRBJ2-1|TRBV9|.
CASSGQGLDEQFF
TGTGCCAGCAGCGGACAGGGTCTCGATGAGCAGTTCTTC
>TRBD2|TRBJ2-1|TRBV4-3|many
CASSQGGTSGRNEQFF
TGCGCCAGCAGCCAAGGAGGGACTAGCGGGAGGAATGAGCAGTTCTTC
>.|TRBJ2-7|TRBV19|few
CASSIWLGPYEQYF
TGTGCCAGTAGTATCTGGCTAGGCCCCTACGAGCAGTACTTC
>.|TRBJ2-7|TRBV5-1|many
CASSSSYEQYF
TGCGCCAGCAGCTCTTCCTACGAGCAGTACTTC
>.|TRBJ2-2|TRBV7-6|few
CASSGPGQNTGELFF
TGTGCCAGCAGCGGGCCCGGGCAGAACACCGGGGAGCTGTTTTTT
>.|TRBJ1-1|TRBV12-3/TRBV12-4|.
CAVVRQGNTEAFF
TGTGCTGTAGTTCGTCAGGGGAACACTGAAGCTTTCTTT
>.|TRBJ2-5|TRBV10-1|.
CASMEGAERRETQYF
TGCGCCAGCATGGAGGGGGCTGAGCGGAGGGAGACCCAGTACTTC
>.|TRBJ2-7|TRBV5-1|few
CASRSEQSSYYEQYF
TGCGCCAGCAGAAGCGAACAGAGCTCCTACTACGAGCAGTACTTC
>.|TRBJ2-2|TRBV24-1|few
CATSDRGADTGELFF
TGTGCCACCAGTGACCGGGGCGCTGACACCGGGGAGCTGTTTTTT
>TRBD1|TRBJ1-6|TRBV9|.
CASSSRDREYSPLHF
TGTGCCAGCAGCTCAAGGGACAGAGAATATTCACCCCTCCACTTT
>.|TRBJ2-7|TRBV7-9|medium-sized
CASSLGPGRYEQYF
TGTGCCAGCAGCTTAGGCCCAGGGCGTTACGAGCAGTACTTC
>.|TRBJ1-5|TRBV10-3|few
CAISERGSNQPQHF
TGTGCCATCAGTGAGAGGGGTAGCAATCAGCCCCAGCATTTT
>TRBD2|TRBJ2-7|TRBV9|many
CASSLAGDLEQYF
TGTGCCAGCAGCCTAGCGGGGGACCTCGAGCAGTACTTC
>.|TRBJ2-5|TRBV12-3/TRBV12-4|many
CASSFGGETQYF
TGTGCCAGCAGTTTCGGGGGAGAGACCCAGTACTTC
>.|TRBJ2-7|TRBV29-1|many
CSVKPRQGNHYEQYF
TGCAGCGTCAAGCCGAGGCAAGGAAACCACTACGAGCAGTACTTC
>.|TRBJ2-5|TRBV6-5|.
CASSYSRLESETQYF
TGTGCCAGCAGTTACTCGCGACTAGAATCCGAGACCCAGTACTTC
>TRBD2|TRBJ2-7|TRBV7-8|few
CASSLKPFIAGYYEQYF
TGTGCCAGCAGCTTAAAACCCTTCATAGCGGGGTACTACGAGCAGTACTTC
>.|TRBJ1-5|TRBV4-1|few
CASSATADQPQHF
TGCGCCAGCAGCGCCACGGCCGATCAGCCCCAGCATTTT
>TRBD2|TRBJ2-3|TRBV2|many
CASSDRREGMGDTQYF
TGTGCCAGCAGTGATCGGCGGGAGGGCATGGGAGATACGCAGTATTTT
>.|TRBJ1-4|TRBV12-3/TRBV12-4|few
CASSSPRELDSTTNEKLFF
TGTGCCAGCAGCTCACCCAGGGAGCTCGACAGCACAACTAATGAAAAACTGTTTTTT
>.|TRBJ1-3|TRBV12-3/TRBV12-4|.
CASSLAYSGNTIYF
TGTGCCAGCAGTTTAGCTTACTCTGGAAACACCATATATTTT
>.|TRBJ2-7|TRBV7-9|.
CASRGGKNEQYF
TGTGCCAGCCGAGGCGGGAAGAACGAGCAGTACTTC
>.|TRBJ2-2|TRBV4-2|.
CASSQELDTGELFF
TGTGCCAGCAGCCAAGAATTAGACACCGGGGAGCTGTTTTTT
>TRBD1|TRBJ2-1|TRBV6-5|.
CASSYSTTGAYNEQFF
TGTGCCAGCAGTTACAGTACCACAGGGGCCTACAATGAGCAGTTCTTC
>.|TRBJ2-5|TRBV27|.
CASSLNLGGETQYF
TGTGCCAGCAGTTTAAATCTGGGTGGCGAGACCCAGTACTTC
>TRBD2|TRBJ2-5|TRBV24-1|few
CATSLGAGLETQYF
TGTGCCACCAGTCTGGGAGCGGGGTTAGAGACCCAGTACTTC
>.|TRBJ1-5|TRBV24-1|.
CATGAGSGQPQHF
TGTGCCACCGGGGCAGGGTCCGGGCAGCCCCAGCATTTT
>.|TRBJ2-7|TRBV24-1|few
CATSRGGEQYF
TGTGCCACCAGCAGGGGTGGCGAGCAGTACTTC
>TRBD2|TRBJ2-7|TRBV4-2|.
CASSRLASGAYEQYF
TGTGCCAGCAGCCGCCTGGCTAGCGGAGCCTACGAGCAGTACTTC
>.|TRBJ2-2|TRBV30|few
CAWSPLDTPTGELFF
TGTGCCTGGAGTCCATTGGACACCCCTACCGGGGAGCTGTTTTTT
>.|TRBJ1-5|TRBV7-9|.
CASSPGDQPQHF
TGTGCCAGCAGCCCAGGCGATCAGCCCCAGCATTTT
>TRBD2|TRBJ2-7|TRBV6-5|few
CASSYGGRGEQYF
TGTGCCAGCAGTTACGGCGGGAGGGGCGAGCAGTACTTC
>TRBD1|TRBJ2-1|TRBV7-9|.
CASSFLTGGDNEQFF
TGTGCCAGCAGCTTCTTGACAGGGGGGGACAATGAGCAGTTCTTC
>.|TRBJ2-5|TRBV24-1|.
CATSDLDHRETQYF
TGTGCCACCAGTGATCTGGACCACCGGGAGACCCAGTACTTC
>TRBD1|TRBJ2-1|TRBV12-3/TRBV12-4|many
CASSSYSSGQYNEQFF
TGTGCCAGCAGTTCTTACTCCTCGGGACAGTACAATGAGCAGTTCTTC
>.|TRBJ2-2|TRBV29-1|few
CSVEEGYGELFF
TGCAGCGTTGAGGAGGGATACGGGGAGCTGTTTTTT
>.|TRBJ2-7|TRBV13|few
CASSLGSAEQYF
TGTGCCAGCAGCTTAGGGTCTGCCGAGCAGTACTTC
>.|TRBJ1-2|TRBV25-1|.
CASRGHPNYGYTF
TGTGCCAGCAGGGGACATCCAAACTATGGCTACACCTTC
>.|TRBJ2-2|TRBV29-1|.
CSVGDRLTNTGELFF
TGCAGCGTTGGAGACAGGCTAACGAACACCGGGGAGCTGTTTTTT
>TRBD2|TRBJ2-5|TRBV30|.
CAWSGGTSGRGETQYF
TGTGCCTGGAGTGGGGGGACTAGCGGGAGAGGAGAGACCCAGTACTTC